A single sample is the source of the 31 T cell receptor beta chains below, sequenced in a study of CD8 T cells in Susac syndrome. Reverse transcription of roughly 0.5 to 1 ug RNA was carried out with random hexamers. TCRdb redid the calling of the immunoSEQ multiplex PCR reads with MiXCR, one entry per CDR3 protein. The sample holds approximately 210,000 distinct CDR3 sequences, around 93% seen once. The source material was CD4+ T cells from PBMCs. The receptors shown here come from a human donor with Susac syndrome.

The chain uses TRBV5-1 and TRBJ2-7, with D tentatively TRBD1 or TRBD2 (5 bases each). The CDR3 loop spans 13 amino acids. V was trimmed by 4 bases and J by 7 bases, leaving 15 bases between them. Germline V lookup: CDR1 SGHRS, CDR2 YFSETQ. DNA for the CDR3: TGCGCCAGCAGCCGCGACGGTGGGGGAGAGCAGTACTTC. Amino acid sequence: CASSRDGGGEQYF. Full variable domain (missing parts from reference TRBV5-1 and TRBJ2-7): KAGVTQTPRYLIKTRGQQVTLSCSPISGHRSVSWYQQTPGQGLQFLFEYFSETQRNKGNFPGRFSGRQFSNSRSEMNVSTLELGDSALYLCASSRDGGGEQYFGPGTRLTVT.

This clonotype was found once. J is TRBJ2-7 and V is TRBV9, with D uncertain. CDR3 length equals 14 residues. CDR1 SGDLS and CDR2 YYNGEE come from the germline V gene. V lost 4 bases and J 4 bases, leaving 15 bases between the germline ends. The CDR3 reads CASSPRTESYEQYF. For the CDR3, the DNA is TGTGCCAGCAGCCCCCGGACGGAGAGTTACGAGCAGTACTTC.

DNA of the CDR3: TGTGCCAGCAGTTCCCCTCGGCAGTACCAAGAGACCCAGTACTTC. The encoded protein is CASSSPRQYQETQYF. The gene calls are TRBV28 and TRBJ2-5; D remains unclear. CDR1 is MDHEN and CDR2 is SYDVKM in the germline V gene. V was cut by 4 bases and J by 0 bases, with 12 bases left in between. The CDR3 runs to 15 residues.

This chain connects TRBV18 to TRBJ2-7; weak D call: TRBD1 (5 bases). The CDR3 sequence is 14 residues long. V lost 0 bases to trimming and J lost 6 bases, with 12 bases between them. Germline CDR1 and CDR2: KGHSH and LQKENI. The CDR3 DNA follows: TGTGCCAGCTCACCACCGCAGGGCCCCGGCGAGCAGTACTTC. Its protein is CASSPPQGPGEQYF. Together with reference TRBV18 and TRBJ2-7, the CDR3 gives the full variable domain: NAGVMQNPRHLVRRRGQEARLRCSPMKGHSHVYWYRQLPEEGLKFMVYLQKENIIDESGMPKERFSAEFPKEGPSILRIQQVVRGDSAAYFCASSPPQGPGEQYFGPGTRLTVT.

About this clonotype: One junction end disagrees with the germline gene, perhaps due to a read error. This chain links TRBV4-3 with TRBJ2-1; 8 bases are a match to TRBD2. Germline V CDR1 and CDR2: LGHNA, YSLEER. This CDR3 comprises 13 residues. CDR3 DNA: TGCGCCAGCAGCCAATCCGCGGGGGGTCTACTGGAGTTC. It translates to CASSQSAGGLLEF.

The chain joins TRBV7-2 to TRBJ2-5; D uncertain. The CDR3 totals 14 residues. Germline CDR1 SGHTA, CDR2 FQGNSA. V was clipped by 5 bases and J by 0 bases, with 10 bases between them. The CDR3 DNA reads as TGTGCCAGCAGCGGATTACGGAACCAAGAGACCCAGTACTTC. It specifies CASSGLRNQETQYF.

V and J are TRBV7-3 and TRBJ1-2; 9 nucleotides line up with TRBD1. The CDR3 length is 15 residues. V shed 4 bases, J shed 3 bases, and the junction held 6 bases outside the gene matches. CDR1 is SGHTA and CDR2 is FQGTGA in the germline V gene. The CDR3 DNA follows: TGTGCCAGCAGCTCCGGCACAGGGGGCTACTATGGCTACACCTTC. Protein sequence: CASSSGTGGYYGYTF.

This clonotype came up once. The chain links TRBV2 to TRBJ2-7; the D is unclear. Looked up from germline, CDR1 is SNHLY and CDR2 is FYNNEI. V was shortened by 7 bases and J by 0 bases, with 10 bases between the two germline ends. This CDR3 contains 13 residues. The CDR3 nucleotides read TGTGCCAGCAAAGGCACGAGCTCCTACGAGCAGTACTTC. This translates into CASKGTSSYEQYF.

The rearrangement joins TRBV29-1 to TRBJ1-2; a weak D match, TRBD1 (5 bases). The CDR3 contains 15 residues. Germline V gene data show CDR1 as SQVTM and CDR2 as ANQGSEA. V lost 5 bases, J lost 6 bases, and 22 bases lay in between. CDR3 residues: CSVPRGRSRGDGYTF. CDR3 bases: TGCAGCGTTCCTCGGGGGAGATCTAGGGGCGATGGCTACACCTTC.

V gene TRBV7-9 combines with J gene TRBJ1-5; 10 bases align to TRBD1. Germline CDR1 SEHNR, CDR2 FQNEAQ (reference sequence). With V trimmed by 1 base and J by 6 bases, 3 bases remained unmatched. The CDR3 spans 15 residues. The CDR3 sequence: CASSLGTGGGQPQHF. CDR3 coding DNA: TGTGCCAGCAGCTTAGGGACAGGGGGAGGTCAGCCCCAGCATTTT.

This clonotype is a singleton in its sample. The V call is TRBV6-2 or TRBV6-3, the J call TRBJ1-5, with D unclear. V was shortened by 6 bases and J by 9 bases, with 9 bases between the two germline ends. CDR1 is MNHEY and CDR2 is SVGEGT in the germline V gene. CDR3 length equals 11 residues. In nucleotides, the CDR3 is TGTGCCAGCAGATCTGAGGGGCCCCAGCATTTT. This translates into CASRSEGPQHF.

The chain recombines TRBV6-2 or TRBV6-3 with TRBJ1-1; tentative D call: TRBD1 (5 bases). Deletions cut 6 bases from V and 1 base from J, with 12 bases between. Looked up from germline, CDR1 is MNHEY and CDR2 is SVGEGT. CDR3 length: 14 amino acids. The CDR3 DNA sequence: TGTGCCAGCAGCGCCGGGACCGAGAACACTGAAGCTTTCTTT. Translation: CASSAGTENTEAFF.

CDR3 sequence reads: CASRPTYAGAQYF. DNA of the CDR3: TGTGCCAGCAGGCCAACGTACGCAGGGGCGCAGTATTTT. This chain joins TRBV2 and TRBJ2-3; D may be TRBD1 (6 bases). Germline V gene lookup returns CDR1 SNHLY and CDR2 FYNNEI. The V end lost 6 bases, the J end lost 10 bases, and 17 bases lay between the germline ends. CDR3 size: 13 residues.

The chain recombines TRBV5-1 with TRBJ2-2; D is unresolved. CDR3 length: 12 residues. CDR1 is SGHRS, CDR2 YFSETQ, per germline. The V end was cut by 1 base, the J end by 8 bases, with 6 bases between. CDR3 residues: CASSLIQGELFF. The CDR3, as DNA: TGCGCCAGCAGCTTGATTCAGGGGGAGCTGTTTTTT.

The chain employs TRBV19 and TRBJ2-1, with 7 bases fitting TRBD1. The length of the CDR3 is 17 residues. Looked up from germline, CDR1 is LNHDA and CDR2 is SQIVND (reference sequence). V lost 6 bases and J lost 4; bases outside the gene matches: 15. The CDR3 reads CASRSTGQWVGYNEQFF. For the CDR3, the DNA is TGTGCCAGTAGGTCTACGGGACAGTGGGTGGGATACAATGAGCAGTTCTTC.

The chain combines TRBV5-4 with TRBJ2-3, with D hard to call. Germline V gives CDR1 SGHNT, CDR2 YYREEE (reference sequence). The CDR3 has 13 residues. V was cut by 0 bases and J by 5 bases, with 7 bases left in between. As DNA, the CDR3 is TGTGCCAGCAGCTTGGCCGCACGAGATACGCAGTATTTT. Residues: CASSLAARDTQYF.

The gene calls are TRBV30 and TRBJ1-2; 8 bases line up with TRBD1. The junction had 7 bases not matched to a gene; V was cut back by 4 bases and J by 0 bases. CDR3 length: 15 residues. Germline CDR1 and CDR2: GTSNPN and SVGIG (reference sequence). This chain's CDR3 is CAWKGQGRPNYGYTF. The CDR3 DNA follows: TGTGCCTGGAAAGGACAGGGAAGACCTAACTATGGCTACACCTTC.

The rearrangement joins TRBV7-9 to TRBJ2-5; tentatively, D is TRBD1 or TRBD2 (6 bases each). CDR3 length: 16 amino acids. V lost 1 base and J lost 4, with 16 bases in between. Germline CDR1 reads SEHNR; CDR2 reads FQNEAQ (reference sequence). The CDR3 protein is CASSLEHGGVGETQYF. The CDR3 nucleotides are TGTGCCAGCAGCTTAGAGCACGGGGGCGTTGGAGAGACCCAGTACTTC.

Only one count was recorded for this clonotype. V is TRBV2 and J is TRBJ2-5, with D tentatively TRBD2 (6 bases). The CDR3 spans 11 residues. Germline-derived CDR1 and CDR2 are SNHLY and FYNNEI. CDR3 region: CAGEEGETQYF. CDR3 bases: TGTGCTGGGGAGGAGGGAGAGACCCAGTACTTC.

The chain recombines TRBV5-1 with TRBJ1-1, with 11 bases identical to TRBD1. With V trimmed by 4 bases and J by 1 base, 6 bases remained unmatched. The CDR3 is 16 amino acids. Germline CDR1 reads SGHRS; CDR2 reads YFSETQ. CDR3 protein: CASSRTGGAENTEAFF. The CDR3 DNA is TGCGCCAGCAGCCGGACAGGGGGCGCGGAGAACACTGAAGCTTTCTTT.

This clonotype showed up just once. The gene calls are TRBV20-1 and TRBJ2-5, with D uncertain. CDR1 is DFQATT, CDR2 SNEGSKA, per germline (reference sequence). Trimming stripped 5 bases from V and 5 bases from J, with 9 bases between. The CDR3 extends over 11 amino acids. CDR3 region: CSARPRETQYF. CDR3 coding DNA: TGCAGTGCTCGCCCCCGGGAGACCCAGTACTTC.

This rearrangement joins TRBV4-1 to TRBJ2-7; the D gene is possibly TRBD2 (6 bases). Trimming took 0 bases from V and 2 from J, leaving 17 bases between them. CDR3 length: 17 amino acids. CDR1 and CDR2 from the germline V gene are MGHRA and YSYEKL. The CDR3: CASSQDVTGGNTYEQYF. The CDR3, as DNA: TGCGCCAGCAGCCAAGACGTCACTGGAGGGAATACCTACGAGCAGTACTTC.

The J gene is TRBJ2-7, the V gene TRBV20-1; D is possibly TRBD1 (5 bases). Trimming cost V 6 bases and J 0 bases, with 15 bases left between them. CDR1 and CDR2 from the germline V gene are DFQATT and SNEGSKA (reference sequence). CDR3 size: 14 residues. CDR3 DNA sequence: TGCAGTGCCACAGGAAGTGGCAACTCCTACGAGCAGTACTTC. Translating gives CSATGSGNSYEQYF.

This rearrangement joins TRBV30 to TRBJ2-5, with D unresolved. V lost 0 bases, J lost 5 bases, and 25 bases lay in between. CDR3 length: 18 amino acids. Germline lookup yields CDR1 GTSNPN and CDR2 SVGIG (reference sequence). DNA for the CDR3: TGTGCCTGGAGTGTTGCGCGACTCCGGATACCCGAGAGGGAGACCCAGTACTTC. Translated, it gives CAWSVARLRIPERETQYF.

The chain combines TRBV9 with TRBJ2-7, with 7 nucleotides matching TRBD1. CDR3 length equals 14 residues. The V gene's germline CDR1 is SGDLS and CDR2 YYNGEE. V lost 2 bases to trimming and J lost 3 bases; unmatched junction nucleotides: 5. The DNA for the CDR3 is TGTGCCAGCAGCGTCTCGACAGGGAACTACGAGCAGTACTTC. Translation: CASSVSTGNYEQYF.

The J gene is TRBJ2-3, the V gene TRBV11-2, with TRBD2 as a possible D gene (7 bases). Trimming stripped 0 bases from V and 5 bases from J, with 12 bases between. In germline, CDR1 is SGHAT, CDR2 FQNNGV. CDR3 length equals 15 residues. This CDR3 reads CASSLDAGAGDTQYF. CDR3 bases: TGTGCCAGCAGCTTAGACGCGGGGGCGGGAGATACGCAGTATTTT.

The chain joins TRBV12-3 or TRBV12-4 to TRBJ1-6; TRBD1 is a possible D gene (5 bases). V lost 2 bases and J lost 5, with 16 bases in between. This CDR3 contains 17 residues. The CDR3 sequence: CASSLRGGAGDNSPLHF. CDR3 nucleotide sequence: TGTGCCAGCAGTTTAAGGGGCGGTGCCGGGGATAATTCACCCCTCCACTTT.

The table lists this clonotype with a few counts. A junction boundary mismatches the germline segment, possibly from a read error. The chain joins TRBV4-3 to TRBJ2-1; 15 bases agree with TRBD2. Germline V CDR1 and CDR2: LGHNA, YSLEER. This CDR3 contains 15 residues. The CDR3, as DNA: TGTGCCAGCAGCCAGGGACTAGCGGGGGGTAATGAGCAGTTCTTC. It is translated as CASSQGLAGGNEQFF.

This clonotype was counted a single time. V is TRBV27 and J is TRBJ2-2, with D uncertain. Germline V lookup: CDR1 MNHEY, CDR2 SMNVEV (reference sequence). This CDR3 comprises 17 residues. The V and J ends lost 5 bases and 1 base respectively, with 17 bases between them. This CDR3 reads CASSLLANLQNTGELFF. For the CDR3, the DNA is TGTGCCAGCAGTCTCTTAGCAAACCTTCAGAACACCGGGGAGCTGTTTTTT.

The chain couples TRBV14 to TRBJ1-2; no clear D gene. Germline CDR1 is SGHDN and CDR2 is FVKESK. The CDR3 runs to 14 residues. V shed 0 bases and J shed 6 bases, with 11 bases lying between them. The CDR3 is CASSQDRVGHGYTF. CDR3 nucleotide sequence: TGTGCCAGCAGCCAAGATCGGGTTGGACATGGCTACACCTTC.

The chain's CDR3 is CASSNFAGGDYGYTF. The CDR3 DNA sequence: TGTGCCAGCAGTAATTTCGCAGGGGGGGACTATGGCTACACCTTC. The V gene is TRBV27, the J gene TRBJ1-2; 7 bases line up with TRBD1. This CDR3 comprises 15 residues. The V and J ends lost 5 bases and 3 bases, in that order; junction bases with no gene match: 9. The germline V gene encodes CDR1 MNHEY and CDR2 SMNVEV (reference sequence).